Given below is one TCR beta chain in context. At least ten counts were recorded for this clonotype. Its cognate antigen has yet to be identified. Nothing much larger sits one base from this clone, and base qualities are not available. The germline V gene provides CDR1 MNHNS and CDR2 SASEGT. The CDR3, cysteine through phenylalanine, is 13 amino acids long. Of the read, only the CDR3 DNA is kept; its 39 bases are in frame from base 1. Germline trimming amounts to 5 bases on V and 7 bases on J, with 5 as the count of junction bases outside the gene matches. The TCR beta CDR3 regions were amplified from RNA transcripts. For the first round of RT-PCR on the TCR CDR3, the HTBI primer set was used together with the Qiagen OneStep RT-PCR kit. Libraries were constructed in a second round of multiplex PCR, after which size selection and purification were carried out. Sequencing of the libraries was done on an Illumina HiSeq2000 using paired-end 100 bp reads. As for the authors' bioinformatics: SOAPnuke was used to process the raw data, throwing out any read that contained adapters or uncalled bases, had a mean Phred below 15, or lacked an exact constant-primer or identifier match. COPE v1.2.5 was used to merge high-quality paired reads, and clonotypes were defined as unique nucleotide sequences. MiTCR v1.1 was used to align clonotypes to the IMGT TRBV, TRBD and TRBJ reference segments. Only V-J combinations with frequency above 0.0001, covering about 99% of repertoires, were analysed. The TCS score was defined as the ratio of F50 (clonal expansion) to E x V (chaos), calculated using BLOSUM62-based TCRdist between CDR3 peptides within each V-J. Welch's t-statistics and random forest reduced 514 V-J features to 13, which were used in a naive Bayes classifier (R e1071). Starting from the raw public reads, TCRdb applied fastp trimming at Q25, assembled clones with MiXCR and retained in-frame beta chains. All rows with the same CDR3 protein become a single entry with the most common DNA and genes. For this entry, the V and J calls and clone size follow TCRdb and not the study's own pipeline. The sample has a few hundred thousand distinct CDR3 sequences on record, more than 12% of them singletons. The top ten clonotypes cover about 14% of the sample.

Hyperthyroidism patients were newly diagnosed, had a disease duration of under 2 months, and were aged 18 to 65 years. Exclusion was applied to patients with uncontrolled infections, other autoimmune diseases, pregnancy or lactation. Diagnoses were established on the basis of clinical symptoms, serum thyroxine and TRAb, thyroid ultrasound, and orbital computed tomography. Blood from progressor patients was drawn when they were first diagnosed with hyperthyroidism, before any ophthalmopathy symptoms appeared. PBMCs were isolated from about 9 ml of fresh peripheral blood by Ficoll-Paque density gradient centrifugation. Progressor patients were first diagnosed with Graves' hyperthyroidism and then developed ophthalmopathy during follow-up. Total RNA was extracted using Trizol reagent, and RNA quality was assessed on an Agilent 2100 Bioanalyzer. The data belong to a study of T cells in Graves' hyperthyroidism and ophthalmopathy (dated by TCRdb to between 2018 and 2020). Some background on the complete study: Peripheral blood samples were taken at the time of initial diagnosis, prior to any treatment. In addition, the study compared T-cell repertoires in thyroid tissue and in blood from roughly six Graves' hyperthyroidism patients. Whether ophthalmopathy could be predicted prospectively was tested in an independent validation cohort made up of under 20 hyperthyroidism patients plus 17 patients who later progressed to ophthalmopathy. The 75 to 100 discovery patients were divided at random into training and test sets in a 7:3 ratio. Once sampling was done, hyperthyroidism patients were given methimazole at a starting dose of 30 mg daily, whereas ophthalmopathy patients were given high-dose intravenous methylprednisolone. TCR V-J signatures able to tell the groups apart were searched for in a discovery cohort of 90 to 100 patients, of whom 43 had Graves' ophthalmopathy and 55 to 60 had stable Graves' hyperthyroidism. The paper describes TCR Vbeta CDR3 sequencing of 140 or so peripheral blood samples, made up of roughly 45 ophthalmopathy patients, some 76 hyperthyroidism patients and roughly 17 progressor patients. Overall study outcomes, separate from this receptor: A 13 V-J signature model separated ophthalmopathy from stable hyperthyroidism, with 87.88% sensitivity and 81% to 82% specificity in cross-validation and 80%/75% in testing. No statistical method was used to set the sample size in advance, and investigators knew the group allocation. In validation, the model predicted progression to ophthalmopathy with around 71% sensitivity and less than 80% specificity, a median of approximately 6.7 months before onset. Blood samples also contained most of the expanded thyroid clonotypes (frequency above 0.001), which suggests that blood repertoires may reflect thyroid immune responses.

The source of this sequence is a woman aged 40 to 55 with Graves' hyperthyroidism that later progressed to Graves' ophthalmopathy. Sample: blood. The V and J segments used are TRBV6-1 and TRBJ1-5, with 7 central nucleotides matching TRBD1. For the CDR3, the sequence is CASSRQGTQPQHF. In nucleotide form, the sequence is TGTGCCAGCAGTAGACAGGGAACACAGCCCCAGCATTTT.